This T cell receptor beta chain emerged from a study of blood T cells in healthy people across ages (dated by TCRdb to the mid-2010s). Regarding the complete study: Template switching captured roughly one uniquely barcoded TCR beta cDNA molecule per two T cells in model experiments. To avoid experimental bias, donors of different ages were randomly spread across the sequencing lanes. Four age groups were formed from the donors: young (average roughly 15 years), middle-aged (approximately 41), aged (roughly 56) and long-lived (less than 85). For two donors (one aged 18 to 30 and one aged 80 or older), the study analyzed two additional independent replicas of 1 million unique cDNA reads from the same blood draw. The study measured age-related changes in TCR beta repertoire diversity using deep sequencing normalized with unique cDNA molecular identifiers.

Donors were 40 or so systemically healthy Caucasian individuals from Russia aged 6 to 90 years. Around 10 milliliters of peripheral blood were drawn from each donor into EDTA-treated Vacutainer tubes. Ficoll-Paque density-gradient centrifugation was used to isolate PBMCs, with at least 7 million per sample. Trizol reagent was used to extract total RNA from PBMCs, with at least 6 micrograms per sample. Naive CD45RAhigh/CD27high T cell percentages were measured by flow cytometry on a PBMC aliquot from every donor. Overall study outcomes, separate from this receptor: Estimates of total diversity based on one million sequenced T cells were regarded as lower bounds and as underestimates. A strong correlation was found between observed TCR beta diversity and the percentage of naive T cells measured by flow cytometry. Observed TCR beta diversity per million T cells fell roughly linearly with age, and a significant reduction was already apparent by age around 36. Bulk unsorted PBMC profiling prevented conclusive comparison of naive and antigen-experienced compartments. Donor CMV infection status was unknown, potentially confounding age-related changes in expanded clonotypes. The long-lived group showed more naive CD4+ T cells, fewer expanded clones and increased TCR diversity than the aged group, suggesting age selection.

The library came from 5' RACE. The instrument was an Illumina HiSeq 2500. A second PCR of about 6 to 11 cycles was run with a J-beta primer mix and a sample-barcoded 5' primer. Each TCR beta cDNA molecule received a unique molecular identifier from a template-switch 5' adaptor carrying 12 random nucleotides. At least 3 million CDR3-containing paired-end reads were obtained from each sample. The Mint cDNA synthesis kit, primed by a TRBC-specific oligonucleotide, was used to synthesize first-strand cDNA from all RNA. After uracil-DNA glycosylase treatment, a first 18-cycle PCR used universal primers M1SS and BC2_uni_R on all cDNA. Processing in the source paper ran as follows. Each sample was normalized by randomly selecting 1 million high-quality reads, each carrying a distinct molecular identifier. Reads sharing molecular identifiers were discarded rather than binned into consensus sequences. MiTCR, set to a Q25 quality threshold and the strictest error-elimination algorithm, was used for CDR3 identification, clonotype clustering and error correction. A nonparametric unseen species model with Euler transformation was used to estimate lower-bound total TCR beta diversity. Using fastp at Q25 and MiXCR, TCRdb reprocessed the public reads and kept productive beta chains. Rows with one shared CDR3 protein collapse into an entry with the most common genes and DNA. These V and J calls originate from TCRdb's pipeline instead of the authors' own analysis. In this sample the table shows roughly 700,000 distinct CDR3 sequences, around 48% of which occur a single time. The top ten clonotypes cover roughly 34% of the sample.

From a lookup of the germline V gene, CDR1 and CDR2 are SGHTA and FQGNSA. V loses 1 base of germline sequence and J loses 10 bases, and the interval between the two ends is 13 bases. Measured from the cysteine to the phenylalanine, the CDR3 is 13 residues long. Only CDR3 DNA remains: 39 bases, in frame from the first base. A remark on this clonotype: The clone's antigen remains unknown. Base-call qualities are not available, and no considerably larger clone is one nucleotide away.

This chain joins TRBV7-2 to TRBJ2-5; no D segment can be confidently identified. The clonotype originates from a woman aged 55 to 70 in good health. Sequenced input: blood. The CDR3 reads CASSLDVGSLQYF. The DNA sequence reads TGTGCCAGCAGCTTAGATGTAGGCAGCCTCCAGTACTTC.